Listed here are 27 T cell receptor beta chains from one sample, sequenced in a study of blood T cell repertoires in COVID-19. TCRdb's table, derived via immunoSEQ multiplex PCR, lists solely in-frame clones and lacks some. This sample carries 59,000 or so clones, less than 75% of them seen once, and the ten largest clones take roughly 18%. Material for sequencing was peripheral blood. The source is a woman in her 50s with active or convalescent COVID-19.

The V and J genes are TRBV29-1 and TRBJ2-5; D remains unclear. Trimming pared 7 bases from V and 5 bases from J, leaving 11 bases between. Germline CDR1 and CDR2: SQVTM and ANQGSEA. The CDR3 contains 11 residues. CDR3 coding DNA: TGCAGCGCAAGCCTCGGGGAGACCCAGTACTTC. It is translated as CSASLGETQYF.

For the CDR3, the DNA is TGTGCCAGCAGTTATAGGGGGGGGCTAGAAACCCAGTACTTC. Translated, it gives CASSYRGGLETQYF. The rearrangement joins TRBV6-6 to TRBJ2-5, with a weak D call TRBD2 (7 bases). Trimming shortened V by 3 bases and J by 8 bases, and 16 bases separated the two germline ends. Germline V gene lookup returns CDR1 MNHNY and CDR2 SVGAGI (reference sequence). CDR3 length: 14 amino acids.

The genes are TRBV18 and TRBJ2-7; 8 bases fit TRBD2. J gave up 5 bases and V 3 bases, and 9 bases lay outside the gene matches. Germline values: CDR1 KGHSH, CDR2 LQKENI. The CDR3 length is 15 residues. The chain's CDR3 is CASSPSGREGDEQYF. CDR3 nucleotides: TGTGCCAGCTCACCCTCGGGACGGGAGGGCGACGAGCAGTACTTC.

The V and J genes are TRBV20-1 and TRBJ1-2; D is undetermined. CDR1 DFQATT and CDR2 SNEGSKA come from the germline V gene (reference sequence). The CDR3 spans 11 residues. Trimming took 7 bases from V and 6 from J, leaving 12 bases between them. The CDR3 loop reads CSVAGKNGYTF. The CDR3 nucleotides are TGCAGTGTAGCGGGGAAAAATGGCTACACCTTC.

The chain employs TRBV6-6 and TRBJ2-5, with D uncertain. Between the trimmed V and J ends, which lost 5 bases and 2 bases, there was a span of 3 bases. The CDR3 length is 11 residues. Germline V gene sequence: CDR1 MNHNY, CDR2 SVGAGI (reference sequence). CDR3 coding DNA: TGTGCCAGCAGTCCACAAGAGACCCAGTACTTC. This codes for CASSPQETQYF.

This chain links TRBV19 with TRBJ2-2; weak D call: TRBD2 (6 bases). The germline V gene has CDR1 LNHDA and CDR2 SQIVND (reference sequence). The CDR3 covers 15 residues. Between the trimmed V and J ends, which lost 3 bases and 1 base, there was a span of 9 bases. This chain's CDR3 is CASSIGSGNTGELFF. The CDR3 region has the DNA TGTGCCAGTAGTATTGGTAGCGGGAACACCGGGGAGCTGTTTTTT.

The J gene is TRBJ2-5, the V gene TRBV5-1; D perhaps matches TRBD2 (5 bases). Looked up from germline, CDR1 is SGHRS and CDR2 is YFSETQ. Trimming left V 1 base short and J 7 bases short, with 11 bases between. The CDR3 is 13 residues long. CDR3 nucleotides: TGCGCCAGCAGCTTGTACCGGGATGGGACCCAGTACTTC. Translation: CASSLYRDGTQYF.

CDR3 loop: CASSAFGGGDGEKLFF. CDR3 coding DNA: TGTGCCAGCAGCGCCTTTGGAGGAGGGGATGGGGAAAAACTGTTTTTT. The genes are TRBV9 and TRBJ1-4, with a tentative D call TRBD1 (5 bases). The ends were cut back, 3 bases at V and 8 bases at J, with 20 bases in the middle. Germline V CDR1 and CDR2: SGDLS, YYNGEE. The CDR3 sequence is 16 residues long.

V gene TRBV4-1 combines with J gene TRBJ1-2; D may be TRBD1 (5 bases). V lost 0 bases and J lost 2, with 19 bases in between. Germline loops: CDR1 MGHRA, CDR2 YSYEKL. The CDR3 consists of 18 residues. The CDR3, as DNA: TGCGCCAGCAGCCAAGAGGGCGGCTGGGGGGGAGGGAACTATGGCTACACCTTC. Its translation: CASSQEGGWGGGNYGYTF.

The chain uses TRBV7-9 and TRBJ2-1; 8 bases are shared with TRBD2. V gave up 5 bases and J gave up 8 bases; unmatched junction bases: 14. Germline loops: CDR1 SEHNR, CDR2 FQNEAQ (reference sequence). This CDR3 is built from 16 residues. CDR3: CASSRMSGSMGDEQFF. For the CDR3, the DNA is TGTGCCAGCAGCAGGATGAGCGGGAGCATGGGCGATGAGCAGTTCTTC. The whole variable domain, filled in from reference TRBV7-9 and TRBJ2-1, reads DTGVSQNPRHKITKRGQNVTFRCDPISEHNRLYWYRQTLGQGPEFLTYFQNEAQLEKSRLLSDRFSAERPKGSFSTLEIQRTEQGDSAMYLCASSRMSGSMGDEQFFGPGTRLTVL.

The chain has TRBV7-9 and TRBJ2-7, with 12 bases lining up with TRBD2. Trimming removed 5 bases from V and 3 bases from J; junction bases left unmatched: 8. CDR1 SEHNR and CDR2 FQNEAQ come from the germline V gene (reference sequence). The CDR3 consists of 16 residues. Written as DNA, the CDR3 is TGTGCCAGCAGCCCCCTAAAGACTAGCGGGAGCTACGAGCAGTACTTC. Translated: CASSPLKTSGSYEQYF.

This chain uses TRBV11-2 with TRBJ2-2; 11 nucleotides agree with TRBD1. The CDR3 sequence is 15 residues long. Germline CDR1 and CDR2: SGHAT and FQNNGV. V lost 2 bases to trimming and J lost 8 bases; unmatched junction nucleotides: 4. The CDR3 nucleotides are TGTGCCAGCAGCTTACGGACAGGGGGCGTAGGGGAGCTGTTTTTT. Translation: CASSLRTGGVGELFF. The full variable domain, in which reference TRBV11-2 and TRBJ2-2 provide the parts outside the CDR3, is EAGVAQSPRYKIIEKRQSVAFWCNPISGHATLYWYQQILGQGPKLLIQFQNNGVVDDSQLPKDRFSAERLKGVDSTLKIQPAKLEDSAVYLCASSLRTGGVGELFFGEGSRLTVL.

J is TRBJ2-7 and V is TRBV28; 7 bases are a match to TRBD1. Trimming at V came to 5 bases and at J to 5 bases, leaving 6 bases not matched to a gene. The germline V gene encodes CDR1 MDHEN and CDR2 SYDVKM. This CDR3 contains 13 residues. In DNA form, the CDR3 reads TGTGCCAGCAGTCCACAGGGGAACGACGAGCAGTACTTC. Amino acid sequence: CASSPQGNDEQYF.

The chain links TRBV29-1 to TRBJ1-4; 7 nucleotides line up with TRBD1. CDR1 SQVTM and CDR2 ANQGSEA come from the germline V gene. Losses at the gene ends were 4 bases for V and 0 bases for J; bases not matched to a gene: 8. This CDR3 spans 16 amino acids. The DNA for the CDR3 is TGCAGCGTTGCTGGACAGGACCTTGCAACTAATGAAAAACTGTTTTTT. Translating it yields CSVAGQDLATNEKLFF.

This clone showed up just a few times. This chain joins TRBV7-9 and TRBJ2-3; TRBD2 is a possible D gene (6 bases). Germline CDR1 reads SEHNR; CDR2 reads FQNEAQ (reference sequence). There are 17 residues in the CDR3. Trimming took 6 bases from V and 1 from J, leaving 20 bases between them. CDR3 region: CASSSLLTGDGTDTQYF. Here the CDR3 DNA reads TGTGCCAGCAGTAGCTTGCTTACGGGAGATGGCACAGATACGCAGTATTTT.

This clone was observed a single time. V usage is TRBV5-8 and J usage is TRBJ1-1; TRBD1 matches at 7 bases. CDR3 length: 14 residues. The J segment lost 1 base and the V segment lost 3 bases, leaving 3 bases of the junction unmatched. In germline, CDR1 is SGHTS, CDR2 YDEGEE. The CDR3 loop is CASSYRTGNTEAFF. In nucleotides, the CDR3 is TGTGCCAGCAGCTACCGGACAGGGAACACTGAAGCTTTCTTT. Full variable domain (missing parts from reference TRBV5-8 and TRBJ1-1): EAGVTQSPTHLIKTRGQQATLRCSPISGHTSVYWYQQALGLGLQFLLWYDEGEERNRGNFPPRFSGRQFPNYSSELNVNALELEDSALYLCASSYRTGNTEAFFGQGTRLTVV.

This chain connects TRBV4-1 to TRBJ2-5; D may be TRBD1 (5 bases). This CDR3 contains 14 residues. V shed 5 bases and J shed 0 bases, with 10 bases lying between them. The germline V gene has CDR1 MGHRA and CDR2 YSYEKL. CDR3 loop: CASSTTVNQETQYF. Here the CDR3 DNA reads TGCGCCAGCAGCACGACAGTGAACCAAGAGACCCAGTACTTC.

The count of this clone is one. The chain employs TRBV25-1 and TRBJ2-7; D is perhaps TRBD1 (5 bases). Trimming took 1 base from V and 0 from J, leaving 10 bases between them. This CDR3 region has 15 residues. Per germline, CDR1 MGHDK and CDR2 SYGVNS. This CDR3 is CASSEWGTLSYEQYF. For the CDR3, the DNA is TGTGCCAGCAGTGAATGGGGCACCCTCTCCTACGAGCAGTACTTC.

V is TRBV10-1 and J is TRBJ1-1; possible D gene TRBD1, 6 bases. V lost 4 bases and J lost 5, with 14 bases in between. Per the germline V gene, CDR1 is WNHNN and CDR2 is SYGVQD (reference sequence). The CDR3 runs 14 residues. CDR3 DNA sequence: TGCGCCAGCAGTGTTGCAGGGGAAAGGACTGAAGCTTTCTTT. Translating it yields CASSVAGERTEAFF.

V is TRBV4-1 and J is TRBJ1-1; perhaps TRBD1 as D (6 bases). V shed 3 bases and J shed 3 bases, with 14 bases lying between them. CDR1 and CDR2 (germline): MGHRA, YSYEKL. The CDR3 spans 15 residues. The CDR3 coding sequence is TGCGCCAGCAGCCACCCAGGGGCGGGGGACACTGAAGCTTTCTTT. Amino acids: CASSHPGAGDTEAFF.

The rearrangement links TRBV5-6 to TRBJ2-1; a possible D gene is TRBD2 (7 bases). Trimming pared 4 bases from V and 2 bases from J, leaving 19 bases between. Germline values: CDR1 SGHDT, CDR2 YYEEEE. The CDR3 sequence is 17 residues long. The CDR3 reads CASSQMAGASPYNEQFF. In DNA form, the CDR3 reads TGTGCCAGCAGCCAGATGGCGGGGGCGTCCCCCTACAATGAGCAGTTCTTC.

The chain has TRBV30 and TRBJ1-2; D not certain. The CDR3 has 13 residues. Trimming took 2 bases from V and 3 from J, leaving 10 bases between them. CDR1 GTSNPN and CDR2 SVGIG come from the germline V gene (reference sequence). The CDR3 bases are TGTGCCTGGAGTTCCGGGAACCACTATGGCTACACCTTC. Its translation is CAWSSGNHYGYTF.

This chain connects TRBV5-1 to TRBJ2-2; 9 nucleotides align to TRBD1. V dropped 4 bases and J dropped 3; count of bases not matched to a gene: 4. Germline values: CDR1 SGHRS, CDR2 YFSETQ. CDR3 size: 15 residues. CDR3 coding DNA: TGCGCCAGCAGCCGGGGACAGGGCGACACCGGGGAGCTGTTTTTT. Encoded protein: CASSRGQGDTGELFF.

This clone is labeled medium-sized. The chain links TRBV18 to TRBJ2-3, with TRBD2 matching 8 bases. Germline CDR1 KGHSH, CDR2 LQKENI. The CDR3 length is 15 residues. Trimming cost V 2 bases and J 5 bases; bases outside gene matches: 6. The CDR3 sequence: CASSPAGTSRDTQYF. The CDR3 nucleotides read TGTGCCAGCTCACCAGCCGGGACTAGTAGAGATACGCAGTATTTT.

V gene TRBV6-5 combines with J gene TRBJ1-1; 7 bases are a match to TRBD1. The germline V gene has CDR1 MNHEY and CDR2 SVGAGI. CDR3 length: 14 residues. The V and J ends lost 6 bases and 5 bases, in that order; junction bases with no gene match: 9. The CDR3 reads CASSSTGVETEAFF. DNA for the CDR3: TGTGCCAGCAGCAGTACAGGGGTAGAAACTGAAGCTTTCTTT.

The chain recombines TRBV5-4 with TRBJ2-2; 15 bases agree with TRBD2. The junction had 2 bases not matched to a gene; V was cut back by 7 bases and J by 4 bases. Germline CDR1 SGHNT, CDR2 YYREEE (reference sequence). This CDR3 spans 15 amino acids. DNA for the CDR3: TGTGCCAGCGGGACTAGCGGGAGGAGCACCGGGGAGCTGTTTTTT. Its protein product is CASGTSGRSTGELFF. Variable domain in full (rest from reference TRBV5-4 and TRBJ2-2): ETGVTQSPTHLIKTRGQQVTLRCSSQSGHNTVSWYQQALGQGPQFIFQYYREEENGRGNFPPRFSGLQFPNYSSELNVNALELDDSALYLCASGTSGRSTGELFFGEGSRLTVL.

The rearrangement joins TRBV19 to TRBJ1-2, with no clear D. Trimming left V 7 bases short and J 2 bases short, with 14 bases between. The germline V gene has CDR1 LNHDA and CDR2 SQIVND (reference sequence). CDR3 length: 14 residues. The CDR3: CASTNNGINYGYTF. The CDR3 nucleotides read TGTGCCAGTACCAACAACGGGATCAACTATGGCTACACCTTC.